This TCR beta chain originates from a study of blood T cell repertoires in COVID-19. For the study at large: Specimens from acute and convalescent COVID-19 originated in the United States, Italy and Spain.

Cohorts were determined from participant-reported clinical history. V was cut by 1 base and J by 5 bases, with 6 bases left in between. Germline V lookup: CDR1 MDHEN, CDR2 SYDVKM. The CDR3 is made up of 14 amino acids. Original data processing: Amplifying reference gene primers gave estimates of nucleated cell counts. Produced via immunoSEQ multiplex PCR; TCRdb's table is partial and in-frame only. The V and J calls and clone size were taken over from that table, and D and trimming were inferred from the DNA. Of 300,000 to 400,000 clones listed, 75% to 90% were seen once; the top ten hold around 5%. The sample taken for sequencing was PBMCs or T cells enriched from blood (not recorded which). The sequence was collected from a man aged 25-40 years who had recovered from COVID-19. V gene TRBV28 combines with J gene TRBJ1-6; possibly TRBD1 for D (6 bases). Here the CDR3 reads CASSLSGDNSPLHF. In DNA form, the CDR3 reads TGTGCCAGCAGTTTATCAGGGGATAATTCACCCCTCCACTTT.